The present entry profiles one TCR beta chain with its context. The antigen remains unidentified. Profiled with immunoSEQ multiplex PCR; TCRdb holds only in-frame clones, not every one. The sample includes 80,000 to 90,000 clones, 89% seen only once; the top ten take around 2.8%. This CDR3 region has 12 residues. Unmatched junction bases numbered 4, after V lost 8 bases and J lost 5 bases. Germline V CDR1 and CDR2: LNHDA, SQIVND (reference sequence). The data derive from a study of identifying expanded T cells in peripheral blood. Notes on the study in general: Roughly two-week clone count variance significantly increased as total template count grew. Technical replicates showed about 1.1 changed clones; around 2 weeks about 16.4; four weeks 19.

Healthy donors had no documented immune events, such as infections, while sampled. Sequenced sample: blood. The sequence came from a person between 18 and 75 years old in good health. The V call is TRBV19, the J call TRBJ1-2; TRBD1 aligns across 8 bases. In DNA, the CDR3 is TGTGCCAGTCAGGGGGCCCTATATGGCTACACCTTC. This codes for CASQGALYGYTF.